This is a list of T cell receptor beta chains from one sample in a study of shared clonotypes between healthy human individuals. Here immunoSEQ multiplex PCR was the method, and the copy in TCRdb shows in-frame clones only, minus some. The sample shows nearly 2 million clones, roughly 95% of them seen only once. What was sequenced was naive CD8+ T cells sorted from blood. These receptors were taken from a man aged 18 to 29 in good health. Each CDR3 is given with its conserved first and last residue. A D gene is named only where the DNA matches it firmly. Rows may omit the clone size; those that give it use once, few, many or a size class.

TRBJ1-4 TRBV11-2 NA TRBD1 TGTGCCAGCAGCTCAGGGGGGGAAAAACTGTTTTTT CASSSGGEKLFF
TRBJ2-7 TRBV27 once TRBD2 TGTGCCAGCAGATCCTGGGGACTAGCGGAGAGCTCCTACGAGCAGTACTTC CASRSWGLAESSYEQYF
TRBJ1-5 TRBV6-1 NA NA TGTGCCAGCAGTGAAGTGGCAGGGGCTTCAAATCAGCCCCAGCATTTT CASSEVAGASNQPQHF
TRBJ2-1 TRBV10-3 NA NA TGTGCCATCAGTGAGGGTGGGCTCCTGGTCTCCGATGAGCAGTTCTTC CAISEGGLLVSDEQFF
TRBJ2-7 TRBV5-1 NA NA TGCGCCAGCAGCTTGGTCGATTTTACCTACGAGCAGTACTTC CASSLVDFTYEQYF
TRBJ2-5 TRBV4-1 NA NA TGCGCCAGCAGCCAAGAGCGGTGGGATTTGGAGACCCAGTACTTC CASSQERWDLETQYF
TRBJ2-2 TRBV28 NA NA TGTGCCAGCAGGGGACCGCCCCGGAGAACCGGGGAGCTGTTTTTT CASRGPPRRTGELFF
TRBJ2-7 TRBV5-1 NA TRBD2 TGCGCCAGCAGCCTACTAGCGGGCGACTACGAGCAGTACTTC CASSLLAGDYEQYF
TRBJ2-7 TRBV5-1 NA TRBD2 TGCGCCAGCAGCTTGGCCCTGGGACTAGGTTACGAGCAGTACTTC CASSLALGLGYEQYF
TRBJ1-5 TRBV11-2 NA NA TGTGCCAGCAGCTTTTACGGGAATCAGCCCCAGCATTTT CASSFYGNQPQHF
TRBJ1-1 TRBV2 once NA TGTGCCAGCAGTGAAGGGGGAGGGAACACTGAAGCTTTCTTT CASSEGGGNTEAFF
TRBJ1-1 TRBV7-9 once NA TGTGCCAGCAGCCAAGTAGGGGGGGCTGAAGCTTTCTTT CASSQVGGAEAFF
TRBJ1-1 TRBV6-5 once TRBD1 TGTGCCACCAGGACAGGGAACACTGAAGCTTTCTTT CATRTGNTEAFF
TRBJ2-5 TRBV6-5 NA TRBD2 TGTGCCAGCAGCCTTGGACTAGCGGACCAAGAGACCCAGTACTTC CASSLGLADQETQYF
TRBJ2-7 TRBV4-1 once TRBD1 TGCGCCAGCAGCCCATGGGCTGACAGGGGGTCCTACGAGCAGTACTTC CASSPWADRGSYEQYF
TRBJ2-2 TRBV6-1 NA NA TGTGCCAGCAGTGATGGCAAGGGATCCACCGGGGAGCTGTTTTTT CASSDGKGSTGELFF
TRBJ2-1 TRBV6-6 NA NA TGTGCCAGCAGCCCGGTCCGGGCCGACGCGCAGTTCTTC CASSPVRADAQFF
TRBJ1-1 TRBV5-6 NA NA TGTGCCAGTACGAAACAGGGTTGGACTGAAGCTTTCTTT CASTKQGWTEAFF
TRBJ2-1 TRBV5-6 NA NA TGTGCCAGCAGCTTGCCCGGCGGTACCTACAATGAGCAGTTCTTC CASSLPGGTYNEQFF
TRBJ2-1 TRBV13 NA NA TGTGCCAGCAGCTTAGAGGGGGGAGTGACGTCCAATGAGCAGTTCTTC CASSLEGGVTSNEQFF
TRBJ2-5 TRBV10-2 NA NA TGCGCCAGCAGTGAGCGGGAGACCCAGTACTTC CASSERETQYF
TRBJ2-3 TRBV4-1 NA NA TGCGCCAGCAGCCAAGAAGAAGGTTCGGGCACAGATACGCAGTATTTT CASSQEEGSGTDTQYF
TRBJ2-5 TRBV5-6 NA NA TGTGCCAGCAGCTGGGGGGTCGGGTACCAAGAGACCCAGTACTTC CASSWGVGYQETQYF
TRBJ2-5 TRBV2 once NA TGTGCCAGCATGGGGTTTGGGGTGGAGGCGCAAGAGACCCAGTACTTC CASMGFGVEAQETQYF
TRBJ2-5 TRBV7-9 NA NA TGTGCCAGCAGCTTAGCGTACCAAGAGACCCAGTACTTC CASSLAYQETQYF
TRBJ2-7 TRBV2 NA NA TGTGCCAGCAGTGAAGCGGGGGCTCACTACGAGCAGTACTTC CASSEAGAHYEQYF
TRBJ1-1 TRBV4-1 NA NA TGCGCCAGCAGCCCGCGGGTGTCGAACACTGAAGCTTTCTTT CASSPRVSNTEAFF
TRBJ1-3 TRBV29-1 NA TRBD1 TGCAGCGTTGGAGATCCGGGACAGGGGAGAAACACCATATATTTT CSVGDPGQGRNTIYF
TRBJ1-6 TRBV5-4 NA TRBD1 TGTGCCAGCAGCCGCGACAGGGCCCCTTCACCCCTCCACTTT CASSRDRAPSPLHF
TRBJ2-7 TRBV7-9 NA NA TGTGCCAGCAGCTTGGGTTATGGGACTGTGACCTACGAGCAGTACTTC CASSLGYGTVTYEQYF
TRBJ1-2 TRBV7-2 NA TRBD1 TGTGCCAGCAGCTATACAGGGGGAAGTTATGGCTACACCTTC CASSYTGGSYGYTF
TRBJ2-1 TRBV10-3 NA TRBD2 TGTGCCATCAGTCTAGCGGGGGGGCCCAGTGAGCAGTTCTTC CAISLAGGPSEQFF
TRBJ2-7 TRBV14 NA NA TGTGCCAGCAGCCAGGATAAACAGGCCACCGGGGTGGACGAGCAGTACTTC CASSQDKQATGVDEQYF
TRBJ2-1 TRBV29-1 NA TRBD1 TGCAGCGCTGTAGGGGGCGCCCCGGATGAGCAGTTCTTC CSAVGGAPDEQFF
TRBJ2-4 TRBV5-8 NA NA TGTGCCAGCAGCTTGGAAGGGGCCTCACCGAGGGGAAACATTCAGTACTTC CASSLEGASPRGNIQYF
TRBJ2-7 TRBV10-2 NA NA TGCGCCAGCAGTGAGCCTAATAGTGGGAGACTTGAGCAGTACTTC CASSEPNSGRLEQYF
TRBJ2-6 TRBV5-1 NA NA TGCGCCAGCAGCTTGGAAGGCGTGTCTGGGGCCAACGTCCTGACTTTC CASSLEGVSGANVLTF
TRBJ1-1 TRBV6-6 NA TRBD1 TGTGCCAGCAGTTACCCCACAGGGGGGGACACTGAAGCTTTCTTT CASSYPTGGDTEAFF
TRBJ2-7 TRBV6-5 NA NA TGTGCCAGCAGTCAGGGATACGGCTACGAGCAGTACTTC CASSQGYGYEQYF
TRBJ2-7 TRBV7-9 NA NA TGTGCCAGCAGCCCTACACAGGGCCCCTCCTACGAGCAGTACTTC CASSPTQGPSYEQYF
TRBJ1-2 TRBV27 NA TRBD1 TGTGCCAGCAGTTGGGGACAGAACTATGGCTACACCTTC CASSWGQNYGYTF
TRBJ1-4 TRBV6-5 NA NA TGTGCCAGCAGTTCAAGCGGGGGAGCTGAAAAACTGTTTTTT CASSSSGGAEKLFF
TRBJ2-6 TRBV4-2 NA TRBD1 TGTGCCAGCAGCCATGATTCCGACGGACAGGGTCCCGATTATGGGGCCAACGTCCTGACTTTC CASSHDSDGQGPDYGANVLTF
TRBJ2-1 TRBV27 NA NA TGTGCCAGCAGTTTAAACTCCCCTAGGAGCGAAACCTACAATGAGCAGTTCTTC CASSLNSPRSETYNEQFF
TRBJ2-1 TRBV6-1 NA TRBD2 TGTGCCAGCAGTGAACCCCCGGGGGGACTATTCGACAATGAGCAGTTCTTC CASSEPPGGLFDNEQFF
TRBJ2-1 TRBV30 NA NA TGTGCCTGGAGTTTGACGAGCTCCTACAATGAGCAGTTCTTC CAWSLTSSYNEQFF
TRBJ2-1 TRBV4-1 NA TRBD1 TGCGCCAGCAGCCCCCCCGGGACAGGTGACAATGAGCAGTTCTTC CASSPPGTGDNEQFF
TRBJ2-5 TRBV11-2 NA NA TGTGCCAGCAGTCCCTCCGCGGGGACCTTAGAGACCCAGTACTTC CASSPSAGTLETQYF
TRBJ2-2 TRBV7-9 once NA TGTGCCAGCAGCGCCCCAGGGGGGGAGCTGTTTTTT CASSAPGGELFF
TRBJ2-7 TRBV11-2 NA NA TGTGCCAGCAGCTTAGCAGGGGACGAGCAGTACTTC CASSLAGDEQYF